The rows below give T cell receptor beta chains drawn from one sample of a study of patients and donors after allogeneic stem cell transplantation. TCRdb called the RT-PCR reads again in MiXCR, with one record for every CDR3 protein. There are about 87,000 distinct CDR3 sequences in the sample; about 5% occur only once, and 2.5% to 3% lies in the top ten. Sequencing was done on a sample of blood, either unsorted or a sorted T cell fraction (not recorded which). Every receptor here comes from a human donor who was either an allogeneic HSCT recipient or a stem cell or donor lymphocyte infusion donor (not recorded which). It is not recorded whose cells these are; they may come from a transplant donor. Both conserved end residues are part of each CDR3. The D gene is left open where the match is weak. For some rows the clone size is stated as once, few or many, or as a class when expanded; others skip it.

length | J | size | D | V | CDR3 | DNA
12 | TRBJ2-2 | many | . | TRBV27 | CASSLLLGELFF | TGTGCCAGCAGTTTATTGCTTGGGGAGCTGTTTTTT
20 | TRBJ2-7 | . | . | TRBV13 | CASSPRGLGDLISSSYEQYF | TGTGCCAGCAGCCCCCGGGGACTGGGGGACCTGATTTCGAGCTCTTACGAGCAGTACTTC
13 | TRBJ2-2 | many | . | TRBV28 | CASSLREPGELFF | TGTGCCAGCAGTTTGCGGGAACCCGGGGAGCTGTTTTTT
16 | TRBJ2-5 | many | . | TRBV7-2 | CASSSRVGLGQETQYF | TGTGCCAGCAGCTCCCGGGTGGGGTTGGGACAAGAGACCCAGTACTTC
16 | TRBJ2-3 | many | TRBD1 | TRBV9 | CASSWRRDRLTDTQYF | TGTGCCAGCAGTTGGCGCCGGGACAGGCTCACAGATACGCAGTATTTT
20 | TRBJ2-7 | . | TRBD2 | TRBV7-8 | CASSLGPRGVIEVLLYEQYF | TGTGCCAGCAGCTTAGGGCCGCGGGGGGTGATTGAAGTCCTACTCTACGAGCAGTACTTC
15 | TRBJ2-5 | . | TRBD1 | TRBV5-8 | CASSSRTGGTETQYF | TGTGCCAGCAGCTCCCGGACAGGGGGCACAGAGACCCAGTACTTC
14 | TRBJ1-5 | medium-sized | . | TRBV12-3/TRBV12-4 | CASSLAGSNQPQHF | TGTGCCAGCAGTTTGGCAGGCTCCAATCAGCCCCAGCATTTT
14 | TRBJ2-4 | many | . | TRBV7-2 | CASSLGVDSRSAYF | TGTGCCAGCAGCTTAGGAGTCGACAGCCGTTCGGCCTACTTC
14 | TRBJ1-1 | many | . | TRBV3-1 | CASSPTAGGTEAFF | TGTGCCAGCAGCCCCACTGCCGGGGGCACTGAAGCTTTCTTT
15 | TRBJ1-3 | many | TRBD1 | TRBV20-1 | CSARGDRGDGNTIYF | TGCAGTGCTAGAGGCGACAGGGGCGACGGAAACACCATATATTTT
17 | TRBJ2-1 | few | . | TRBV4-2 | CASSQEGGLLPPNEQFF | TGTGCCAGCAGCCAAGAAGGGGGACTACTTCCTCCCAATGAGCAGTTCTTC
15 | TRBJ2-2 | many | TRBD1 | TRBV5-1 | CASSSGQVSTGELFF | TGCGCCAGCAGCTCCGGACAGGTCTCCACCGGGGAGCTGTTTTTT
12 | TRBJ2-7 | many | . | TRBV29-1 | CSTRDSDYEQYF | TGCAGCACGCGGGACAGTGACTACGAGCAGTACTTC
13 | TRBJ2-1 | few | . | TRBV6-5 | CASSSWDFNEQFF | TGTGCCAGCAGTTCTTGGGATTTCAATGAGCAGTTCTTC
15 | TRBJ2-2 | many | TRBD1 | TRBV11-3 | CASSQQGTNTGELFF | TGTGCCAGCAGCCAACAGGGGACAAACACCGGGGAGCTGTTTTTT
19 | TRBJ1-5 | . | TRBD1 | TRBV6-1 | CASSAHGTGKGYSNQPQHF | TGTGCCAGCAGTGCCCATGGGACAGGAAAGGGCTATAGCAATCAGCCCCAGCATTTT
14 | TRBJ2-5 | many | . | TRBV5-1 | CASSLQGRQETQYF | TGCGCCAGCAGCTTACAGGGCCGCCAAGAGACCCAGTACTTC
16 | TRBJ1-5 | many | . | TRBV19 | CASSIETGRHNQPQHF | TGTGCCAGTAGTATAGAGACGGGACGGCACAATCAGCCCCAGCATTTT
14 | TRBJ1-4 | many | TRBD1 | TRBV5-1 | CASSRGQGGEKLFF | TGCGCCAGCAGCCGGGGACAGGGAGGGGAAAAACTGTTTTTT
14 | TRBJ1-2 | . | . | TRBV20-1 | CSARDPGQDYGYTF | TGCAGTGCTAGAGACCCGGGACAAGACTATGGCTACACCTTC
11 | TRBJ2-7 | many | . | TRBV4-1 | CASSQEGEQYF | TGCGCCAGCAGCCAAGAGGGGGAGCAGTACTTC
14 | TRBJ2-3 | many | . | TRBV5-1 | CASSLATSTDTQYF | TGCGCCAGCAGCTTGGCGACAAGCACAGATACGCAGTATTTT
13 | TRBJ1-5 | many | . | TRBV7-7 | CASSRGVNQPQHF | TGTGCCAGCAGCCGTGGGGTAAATCAGCCCCAGCATTTT
15 | TRBJ2-7 | . | . | TRBV11-2 | CASSLIALAAYEQYF | TGTGCCAGCAGCTTAATAGCGTTAGCTGCCTACGAGCAGTACTTC
16 | TRBJ2-3 | many | . | TRBV12-3/TRBV12-4 | CASSSDGRGGEDTQYF | TGTGCCAGCAGTTCCGACGGACGGGGCGGGGAAGATACGCAGTATTTT
15 | TRBJ1-1 | many | . | TRBV19 | CASSLPLGGITEAFF | TGTGCCAGTAGTCTCCCCCTGGGGGGCATCACTGAAGCTTTCTTT
16 | TRBJ2-3 | . | TRBD2 | TRBV7-2 | CASSLLTSGGTDTQYF | TGTGCCAGCAGCTTACTTACTAGCGGGGGGACAGATACGCAGTATTTT
15 | TRBJ2-3 | many | . | TRBV27 | CASSSSLGPTDTQYF | TGTGCCAGCAGTTCCTCCCTTGGGCCTACAGATACGCAGTATTTT
14 | TRBJ1-1 | many | . | TRBV2 | CASSGDTRNTEAFF | TGTGCCAGCAGTGGGGACACTAGAAACACTGAAGCTTTCTTT
15 | TRBJ2-7 | many | . | TRBV18 | CASSQLGGAKLEQYF | TGTGCCAGCTCACAATTAGGGGGGGCCAAACTCGAGCAGTACTTC
14 | TRBJ1-2 | few | TRBD1 | TRBV5-1 | CASSPGQGLDGYTF | TGCGCCAGCAGCCCAGGACAGGGCTTAGATGGCTACACCTTC
18 | TRBJ2-1 | few | TRBD2 | TRBV11-2 | CASSFPLNLGLVTHEQFF | TGTGCCAGCAGCTTCCCCCTCAATTTGGGACTAGTAACCCATGAGCAGTTCTTC
13 | TRBJ2-3 | many | . | TRBV20-1 | CSARDSGSDTQYF | TGCAGTGCTAGAGATTCGGGGTCAGATACGCAGTATTTT
17 | TRBJ1-1 | . | TRBD1 | TRBV20-1 | CSARGAGQGILNTEAFF | TGCAGTGCTAGAGGCGCGGGACAGGGGATACTGAACACTGAAGCTTTCTTT
14 | TRBJ2-7 | few | TRBD2 | TRBV2 | CASKIAGAVYEQYF | TGTGCCAGCAAAATAGCGGGGGCAGTCTACGAGCAGTACTTC
14 | TRBJ2-5 | . | TRBD2 | TRBV5-1 | CASSFGRGRETQYF | TGCGCCAGCAGCTTCGGGAGGGGTCGGGAGACCCAGTACTTC
17 | TRBJ2-5 | many | TRBD2 | TRBV3-1 | CASSQDEGLAYQETQYF | TGTGCCAGCAGCCAAGATGAGGGACTAGCTTACCAAGAGACCCAGTACTTC
12 | TRBJ1-2 | . | TRBD1 | TRBV9 | CASSATGVGYTF | TGTGCCAGCAGCGCCACAGGGGTGGGCTACACCTTC
19 | TRBJ2-6 | . | . | TRBV7-6 | CASSLGGASTSPGANVLTF | TGTGCCAGCAGCTTAGGAGGGGCATCAACTAGTCCTGGGGCCAACGTCCTGACTTTC
14 | TRBJ2-1 | . | . | TRBV20-1 | CSARGPLSGNEQFF | TGCAGTGCTAGAGGGCCCCTTTCCGGGAATGAGCAGTTCTTC
13 | TRBJ2-7 | many | TRBD1 | TRBV7-8 | CASSQDRDYEQYF | TGTGCCAGCAGCCAGGACAGGGACTACGAGCAGTACTTC
16 | TRBJ2-2 | . | . | TRBV5-1 | CASSPAVGTAPGELFF | TGCGCCAGCAGCCCGGCGGTAGGTACGGCGCCCGGGGAGCTGTTTTTT
13 | TRBJ2-1 | many | . | TRBV9 | CASKPLGVNEQFF | TGTGCCAGCAAACCCCTTGGAGTCAATGAGCAGTTCTTC
16 | TRBJ2-1 | many | TRBD2 | TRBV29-1 | CSVRSPSGGEDNEQFF | TGCAGCGTTCGGTCGCCTAGCGGGGGGGAAGACAATGAGCAGTTCTTC
14 | TRBJ2-1 | many | . | TRBV3-1 | CASSARGGHNEQFF | TGTGCCAGCAGCGCCCGGGGTGGCCACAATGAGCAGTTCTTC
13 | TRBJ2-5 | many | . | TRBV5-1 | CASSLESFGTQYF | TGCGCCAGCAGCTTGGAATCATTTGGGACCCAGTACTTC
14 | TRBJ2-3 | many | . | TRBV5-1 | CASSRTSSTDTQYF | TGCGCCAGCAGCCGAACTAGTAGCACAGATACGCAGTATTTT
15 | TRBJ1-3 | few | TRBD1 | TRBV5-1 | CASSPGTGGGNTIYF | TGCGCCAGCAGCCCCGGGACAGGGGGTGGAAACACCATATATTTT
16 | TRBJ2-1 | few | . | TRBV20-1 | CSAEPLGGASYNEQFF | TGCAGTGCGGAGCCATTGGGGGGAGCGTCCTACAATGAGCAGTTCTTC
14 | TRBJ2-5 | many | . | TRBV19 | CASSIVREAETQYF | TGTGCCAGTAGTATAGTTCGGGAAGCGGAGACCCAGTACTTC
14 | TRBJ2-2 | many | . | TRBV27 | CASKLVGNTGELFF | TGTGCCAGCAAGCTTGTAGGGAACACCGGGGAGCTGTTTTTT
16 | TRBJ2-7 | . | TRBD1 | TRBV20-1 | CSATEDRDFILYEQYF | TGCAGTGCCACTGAGGACAGGGACTTTATCCTCTACGAGCAGTACTTC
15 | TRBJ2-3 | many | . | TRBV5-1 | CASSLGTASTDTQYF | TGCGCCAGCAGCTTGGGGACAGCGAGCACAGATACGCAGTATTTT
15 | TRBJ1-1 | many | . | TRBV28 | CASSLMRVLNTEAFF | TGTGCCAGCAGTCTCATGAGGGTACTGAACACTGAAGCTTTCTTT
12 | TRBJ1-1 | many | . | TRBV3-1 | CASSQGESEAFF | TGTGCCAGCAGCCAGGGGGAGAGTGAAGCTTTCTTT
12 | TRBJ2-3 | few | . | TRBV20-1 | CSATRFQDTQYF | TGCAGTGCTACAAGGTTTCAAGATACGCAGTATTTT
15 | TRBJ2-1 | many | . | TRBV20-1 | CSARVAFRGTNEQFF | TGCAGTGCTAGAGTTGCTTTCCGTGGGACCAATGAGCAGTTCTTC
15 | TRBJ2-3 | . | TRBD2 | TRBV6-4 | CASSAASGGPDTQYF | TGTGCCAGCAGTGCCGCTAGCGGGGGGCCTGATACGCAGTATTTT
16 | TRBJ2-2 | many | . | TRBV9 | CASSVRTDGGTGELFF | TGTGCCAGCAGCGTCCGGACTGACGGCGGGACCGGGGAGCTGTTTTTT